These T cell receptor beta chains were read from a single sample in a study of T cell changes during pregnancy in multiple sclerosis. The method was immunoSEQ multiplex PCR; TCRdb's version includes in-frame clones alone and lacks a portion of them. Of about 41,000 clones listed, more than 90% are singletons. This specimen was CD8+ T cells from peripheral blood mononuclear cells, taken in the third trimester of pregnancy. The receptors originated from a female donor with multiple sclerosis, enrolled in a pregnancy study. Both conserved end residues are part of each CDR3. The D gene is left open where the match is weak. Rows give clone size only sometimes, using once, few, many, or a class for an expanded clone.

DNA: TGTGCCAGCAGCTCTACGGGGGGAACCACTGAAGCTTTCTTT; CDR3: CASSSTGGTTEAFF; D: NA; V: TRBV7-9; size: few; J: TRBJ1-1
DNA: TGTGCCAGCAGTTCCGGGACAGGGGGGCTAAATGAGCAGTTCTTC; CDR3: CASSSGTGGLNEQFF; D: TRBD1; V: TRBV27; size: NA; J: TRBJ2-1
DNA: TGCGCCAGCAGCCAAGGGACGGGGGGGAGCTCTGAAGCTTTCTTT; CDR3: CASSQGTGGSSEAFF; D: NA; V: TRBV4-3; size: NA; J: TRBJ1-1
DNA: TGTGCCAGCAGTGCGACAGACAATGGCTACACCTTC; CDR3: CASSATDNGYTF; D: NA; V: TRBV6-5; size: NA; J: TRBJ1-2
DNA: TGTGCCAGCACCGGACAGGGGGGCTATGGCTACACCTTC; CDR3: CASTGQGGYGYTF; D: TRBD1; V: TRBV9; size: NA; J: TRBJ1-2
DNA: TGTGCCAGCAGCCAATATCCTCCCGGGCAGGGGATAGGCGACGAGCAGTACTTC; CDR3: CASSQYPPGQGIGDEQYF; D: NA; V: TRBV16; size: NA; J: TRBJ2-7
DNA: TGTGCCAGCAGTTTTTCCGGGACAGGGAACACTGAAGCTTTCTTT; CDR3: CASSFSGTGNTEAFF; D: TRBD1; V: TRBV27; size: NA; J: TRBJ1-1
DNA: TGTGCCAGCAGTTACGTGGACAGGGGAGAGGATGGCTACACCTTC; CDR3: CASSYVDRGEDGYTF; D: TRBD1; V: TRBV6-5; size: NA; J: TRBJ1-2
DNA: TGTGCCTGGAGTGTAGGGACAGGGCTTGGCTACACCTTC; CDR3: CAWSVGTGLGYTF; D: TRBD1; V: TRBV30; size: NA; J: TRBJ1-2
DNA: TGCGCCAGCAGCCAAGAAGGGGGGGCGGATGGCTACACCTTC; CDR3: CASSQEGGADGYTF; D: NA; V: TRBV4-1; size: NA; J: TRBJ1-2
DNA: TGTGCCAGTAGTATTGGGAGTAACTATGGCTACACCTTC; CDR3: CASSIGSNYGYTF; D: NA; V: TRBV19; size: NA; J: TRBJ1-2
DNA: TGCGCCAGCAGCCGGACAGAGAACACTGAAGCTTTCTTT; CDR3: CASSRTENTEAFF; D: NA; V: TRBV5-1; size: NA; J: TRBJ1-1
DNA: TGCGCCAGCAGCCTGGACAGGAACACTGAAGCTTTCTTT; CDR3: CASSLDRNTEAFF; D: NA; V: TRBV5-1; size: NA; J: TRBJ1-1
DNA: TGTGCCAGCAGCTTTACTACCGGGACAGGGGTAAAAGACGAGCAGTACTTC; CDR3: CASSFTTGTGVKDEQYF; D: TRBD1; V: TRBV11-2; size: NA; J: TRBJ2-7
DNA: TGTGCCAGCACGGACTATTGGGAGACCCAGTACTTC; CDR3: CASTDYWETQYF; D: NA; V: TRBV2; size: once; J: TRBJ2-5
DNA: TGTGCCAGCAGCCAAGAAGCGGGAGTGCCAGATACGCAGTATTTT; CDR3: CASSQEAGVPDTQYF; D: TRBD2; V: TRBV14; size: NA; J: TRBJ2-3
DNA: TGCGCCAGCAGCCCCAGGGAAGGGGAAGGCTACACCTTC; CDR3: CASSPREGEGYTF; D: NA; V: TRBV4-3; size: NA; J: TRBJ1-2
DNA: TGTGCCAGCAGCTGGGGAACTAGCCCTATCGCCAATGAGCAGTTCTTC; CDR3: CASSWGTSPIANEQFF; D: NA; V: TRBV5-6; size: once; J: TRBJ2-1
DNA: TGTGCAAGTCGCCCTCGGACAGGGAGCACTGAAGCTTTCTTT; CDR3: CASRPRTGSTEAFF; D: NA; V: TRBV12-2; size: NA; J: TRBJ1-1
DNA: TGCGCCAGCAGCGCCCCGGCTAGCGGGAGCTACGAGCAGTACTTC; CDR3: CASSAPASGSYEQYF; D: TRBD2; V: TRBV4-1; size: NA; J: TRBJ2-7
DNA: TGTGCCAGCAGCTTAGCCTATACTCTTTCTAGCACAGATACGCAGTATTTT; CDR3: CASSLAYTLSSTDTQYF; D: NA; V: TRBV7-8; size: NA; J: TRBJ2-3
DNA: TGTGCCATCAGTGAAGCCGACAATGAGCAGTTCTTC; CDR3: CAISEADNEQFF; D: NA; V: TRBV10-3; size: once; J: TRBJ2-1
DNA: TGCGCCAGCAGCCAAGTAATGACAGGGGATAGCTATAGCTACACCTTC; CDR3: CASSQVMTGDSYSYTF; D: TRBD1; V: TRBV4-3; size: NA; J: TRBJ1-2
DNA: TGTGCCAGCAGCCCCAAAGGGTGGACTAACACAGATACGCAGTATTTT; CDR3: CASSPKGWTNTDTQYF; D: NA; V: TRBV9; size: NA; J: TRBJ2-3
DNA: TGTGCCAGCAGCCAGGATCCCGGGACTAGCGCCAGAAATGAGCAGTTCTTC; CDR3: CASSQDPGTSARNEQFF; D: TRBD2; V: TRBV4-2; size: NA; J: TRBJ2-1
DNA: TGTGCCTGGAGTGAAGGGAGGGGCAATCAGCCCCAGCATTTT; CDR3: CAWSEGRGNQPQHF; D: NA; V: TRBV30; size: NA; J: TRBJ1-5
DNA: TGTGCCAGCAGTTTATCAGGGAGACGACTAGCGGGAGGCAACTACGAGCAGTACTTC; CDR3: CASSLSGRRLAGGNYEQYF; D: TRBD2; V: TRBV28; size: NA; J: TRBJ2-7
DNA: TGTGCCAGCAGCTTTGGACAGGGGTTAGCTTTCTTT; CDR3: CASSFGQGLAFF; D: TRBD1; V: TRBV2; size: NA; J: TRBJ1-1
DNA: TGTGCCAGCAGCCCCGGACAGGGCGTTAACGAAAAACTGTTTTTT; CDR3: CASSPGQGVNEKLFF; D: TRBD1; V: TRBV9; size: NA; J: TRBJ1-4
DNA: TGCGCCAGCAGCTCGGGACAGCCTAATGAAAAACTGTTTTTT; CDR3: CASSSGQPNEKLFF; D: TRBD1; V: TRBV5-1; size: once; J: TRBJ1-4
DNA: TGTGCCAGGCCATCGGACAGTAGGCATAACACTGAAGCTTTCTTT; CDR3: CARPSDSRHNTEAFF; D: NA; V: TRBV6-4; size: NA; J: TRBJ1-1
DNA: TGTGCCAGCAGCTTAGGGCAGGGGAAGAATGAGCAGTTCTTC; CDR3: CASSLGQGKNEQFF; D: NA; V: TRBV7-9; size: NA; J: TRBJ2-1
DNA: TGTGCCACCAGCCCCGGGACAGGGGGTTACGAGCAGTACTTC; CDR3: CATSPGTGGYEQYF; D: TRBD1; V: TRBV15; size: once; J: TRBJ2-7
DNA: TGTGCCAGCAGTCCGAACAGGTACGAGCAGTACTTC; CDR3: CASSPNRYEQYF; D: NA; V: TRBV6-6; size: once; J: TRBJ2-7
DNA: TGCAGCGCCTCAGGAAGCCTACTCGGAGGCGATGCCTACGAGCAGTACTTC; CDR3: CSASGSLLGGDAYEQYF; D: NA; V: TRBV29-1; size: NA; J: TRBJ2-7
DNA: TGTGCCAGCAGCCTGGCCCCGACTAGCGACTACAATGAGCAGTTCTTC; CDR3: CASSLAPTSDYNEQFF; D: TRBD2; V: TRBV11-2; size: NA; J: TRBJ2-1
DNA: TGTGCCAGCAGCCAGCTTCTAGCGGGAGCGAATGAGCAGTTCTTC; CDR3: CASSQLLAGANEQFF; D: TRBD2; V: TRBV14; size: NA; J: TRBJ2-1
DNA: TGTGCCAGCAGCGATCCGGGACTAGCGGGAGGGCCAGCGGAGCTGTTTTTT; CDR3: CASSDPGLAGGPAELFF; D: TRBD2; V: TRBV2; size: NA; J: TRBJ2-2
DNA: TGTGCCTGGAAGACAGGGTGGTCCTACAATGAGCAGTTCTTC; CDR3: CAWKTGWSYNEQFF; D: TRBD1; V: TRBV30; size: NA; J: TRBJ2-1
DNA: TGTGCCTGGAGTGGACAGGGTGGTCAGCCCCAGCATTTT; CDR3: CAWSGQGGQPQHF; D: TRBD1; V: TRBV30; size: NA; J: TRBJ1-5
DNA: TGTGCCAGCAGTTTAGGTTGGGGGGGACAGGGGAACCAAGAGACCCAGTACTTC; CDR3: CASSLGWGGQGNQETQYF; D: TRBD1; V: TRBV28; size: NA; J: TRBJ2-5
DNA: TGTGCCAGCAGCTTGATGTTCAGCAATGAGCAGTTCTTC; CDR3: CASSLMFSNEQFF; D: NA; V: TRBV5-5; size: NA; J: TRBJ2-1
DNA: TGTGCCAGTAGAGTGCTCGGGACAGGGGAAATGGCTAATGAAAAACTGTTTTTT; CDR3: CASRVLGTGEMANEKLFF; D: TRBD1; V: TRBV19; size: NA; J: TRBJ1-4
DNA: TGTGCCAGTAGATTTGGAGCAACTAATGAAAAACTGTTTTTT; CDR3: CASRFGATNEKLFF; D: NA; V: TRBV19; size: NA; J: TRBJ1-4
DNA: TGTGCCAGTAGTCTAAACGGACAAAACACTGAAGCTTTCTTT; CDR3: CASSLNGQNTEAFF; D: NA; V: TRBV19; size: NA; J: TRBJ1-1
DNA: TGTGCCAGCAGCTTAGGCGCCTACGAGCAGTACTTC; CDR3: CASSLGAYEQYF; D: NA; V: TRBV7-9; size: NA; J: TRBJ2-7
DNA: TGTGCCAGCAGCTTGGGCAGAACCTCCTACGAGCAGTACTTC; CDR3: CASSLGRTSYEQYF; D: NA; V: TRBV7-2; size: NA; J: TRBJ2-7
DNA: TGTGCCAGCAGCTTAAGACAGGACTCCTACGAGCAGTACTTC; CDR3: CASSLRQDSYEQYF; D: NA; V: TRBV5-4; size: once; J: TRBJ2-7
DNA: TGTGCCAGCATTAAAGGGGGTAGGGATCTATACGAGCAGTACTTC; CDR3: CASIKGGRDLYEQYF; D: NA; V: TRBV2; size: NA; J: TRBJ2-7
DNA: TGTGCCAGCAGTGAATCAGGGAGGTTTGCTTTCTTT; CDR3: CASSESGRFAFF; D: NA; V: TRBV25-1; size: NA; J: TRBJ1-1
DNA: TGTGCCATCAGTGAACAGGACTATGGCTACACCTTC; CDR3: CAISEQDYGYTF; D: NA; V: TRBV10-3; size: NA; J: TRBJ1-2
DNA: TGTGCCAGCAGCCTTATACAGGGGGCTAACGAGCAGTACTTC; CDR3: CASSLIQGANEQYF; D: TRBD1; V: TRBV14; size: NA; J: TRBJ2-7
DNA: TGTGCCACCAGCAGAGGACTAGCGGACTACGAGCAGTACTTC; CDR3: CATSRGLADYEQYF; D: TRBD2; V: TRBV15; size: NA; J: TRBJ2-7
DNA: TGTGCCAGTAGTGGGTCAGGGAACGGAAACACCATATATTTT; CDR3: CASSGSGNGNTIYF; D: NA; V: TRBV19; size: NA; J: TRBJ1-3
DNA: TGTGCCAGTAGTGCCGGACACGGCCCTGACGAGCAGTACTTC; CDR3: CASSAGHGPDEQYF; D: NA; V: TRBV19; size: NA; J: TRBJ2-7
DNA: TGCGCCAGCAGCTTGGACGCACCGAGCTCCTACGAGCAGTACTTC; CDR3: CASSLDAPSSYEQYF; D: NA; V: TRBV5-1; size: NA; J: TRBJ2-7
DNA: TGCGCCAGCAGCTCGTCCTACGAGCAGTACTTC; CDR3: CASSSSYEQYF; D: NA; V: TRBV5-1; size: NA; J: TRBJ2-7